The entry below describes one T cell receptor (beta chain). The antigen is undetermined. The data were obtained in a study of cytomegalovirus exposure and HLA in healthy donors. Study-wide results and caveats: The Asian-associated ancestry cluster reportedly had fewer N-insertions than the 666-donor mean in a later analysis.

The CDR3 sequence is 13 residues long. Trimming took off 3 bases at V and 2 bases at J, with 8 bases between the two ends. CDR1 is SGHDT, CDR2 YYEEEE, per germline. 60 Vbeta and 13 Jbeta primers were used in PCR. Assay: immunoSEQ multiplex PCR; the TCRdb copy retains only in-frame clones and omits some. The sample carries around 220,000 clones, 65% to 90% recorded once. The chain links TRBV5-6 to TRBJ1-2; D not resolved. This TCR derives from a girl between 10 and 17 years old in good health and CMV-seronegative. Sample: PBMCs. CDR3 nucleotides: TGTGCCAGCAGCTACGGGATAAACTATGGCTACACCTTC. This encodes CASSYGINYGYTF.